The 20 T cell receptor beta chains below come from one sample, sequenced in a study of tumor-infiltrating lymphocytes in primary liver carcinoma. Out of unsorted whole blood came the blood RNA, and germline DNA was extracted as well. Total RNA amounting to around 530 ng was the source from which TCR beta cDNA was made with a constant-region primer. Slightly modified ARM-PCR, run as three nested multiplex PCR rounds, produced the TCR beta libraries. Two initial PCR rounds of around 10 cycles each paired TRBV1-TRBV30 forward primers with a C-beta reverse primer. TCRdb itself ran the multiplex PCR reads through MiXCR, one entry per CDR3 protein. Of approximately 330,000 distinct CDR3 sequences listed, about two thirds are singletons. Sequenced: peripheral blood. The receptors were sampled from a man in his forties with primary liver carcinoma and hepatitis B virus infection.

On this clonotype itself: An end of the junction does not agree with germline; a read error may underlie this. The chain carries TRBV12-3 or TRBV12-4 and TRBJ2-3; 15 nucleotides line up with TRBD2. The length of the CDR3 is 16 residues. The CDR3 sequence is CTSRGLAGGRTDTQYF. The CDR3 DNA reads TGTACCAGCAGGGGACTAGCGGGAGGTAGGACAGATACGCAGTATTTT.

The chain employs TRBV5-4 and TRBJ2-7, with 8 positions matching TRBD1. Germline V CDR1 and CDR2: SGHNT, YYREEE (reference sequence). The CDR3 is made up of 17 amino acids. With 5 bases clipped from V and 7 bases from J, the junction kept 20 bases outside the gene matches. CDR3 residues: CASSSPKLTGVLYEQYF. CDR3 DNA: TGTGCCAGCAGTTCCCCCAAACTGACAGGGGTATTGTATGAGCAGTACTTC.

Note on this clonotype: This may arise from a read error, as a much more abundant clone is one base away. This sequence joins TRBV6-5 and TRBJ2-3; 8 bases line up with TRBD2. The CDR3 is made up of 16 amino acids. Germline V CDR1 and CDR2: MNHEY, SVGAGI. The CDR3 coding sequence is TGTACCAGCAGTGCCCCCCCGGGAGGGAGCACAGATACGCAGTATTTT. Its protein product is CTSSAPPGGSTDTQYF.

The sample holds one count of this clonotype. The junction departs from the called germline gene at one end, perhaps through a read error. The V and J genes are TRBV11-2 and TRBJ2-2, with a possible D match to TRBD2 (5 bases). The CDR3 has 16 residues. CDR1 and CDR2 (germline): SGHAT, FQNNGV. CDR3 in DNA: TGTGCCAGCAGCTTGGGCCGGAGAACATTTACCGGGGAACTGTTTTTT. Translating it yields CASSLGRRTFTGELFF.

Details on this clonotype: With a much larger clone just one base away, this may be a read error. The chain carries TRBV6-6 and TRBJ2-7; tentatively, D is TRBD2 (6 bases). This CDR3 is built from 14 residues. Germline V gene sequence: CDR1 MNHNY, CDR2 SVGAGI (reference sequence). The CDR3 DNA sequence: TGTGCCAGCAGTGGACTTGCGCAGGACTACGGGCAGTACTTC. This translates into CASSGLAQDYGQYF.

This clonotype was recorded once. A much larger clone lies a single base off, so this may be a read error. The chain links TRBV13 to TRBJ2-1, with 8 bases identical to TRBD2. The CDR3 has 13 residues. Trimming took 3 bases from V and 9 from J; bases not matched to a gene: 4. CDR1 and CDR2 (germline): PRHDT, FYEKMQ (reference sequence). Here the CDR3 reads CASSLTSEGEQFF. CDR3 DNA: TGTGCCAGCAGCTTGACTAGCGAAGGTGAGCAGTTCTTC.

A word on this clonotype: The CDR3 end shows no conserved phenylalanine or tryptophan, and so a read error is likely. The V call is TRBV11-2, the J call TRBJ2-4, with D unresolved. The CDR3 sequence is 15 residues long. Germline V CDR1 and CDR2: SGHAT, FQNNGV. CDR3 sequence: CASGLEVDPKNIQYL. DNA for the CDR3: TGTGCCAGCGGCTTAGAGGTGGACCCCAAAAACATTCAGTACCTC.

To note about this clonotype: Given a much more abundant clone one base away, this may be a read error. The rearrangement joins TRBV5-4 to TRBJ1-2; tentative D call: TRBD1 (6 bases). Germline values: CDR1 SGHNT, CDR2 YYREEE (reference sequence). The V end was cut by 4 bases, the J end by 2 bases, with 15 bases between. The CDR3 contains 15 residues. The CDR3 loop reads CASSANPGQNYGYTF. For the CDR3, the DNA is TGTGCCAGCAGCGCCAACCCGGGACAAAACTATGGCTACACCTTC.

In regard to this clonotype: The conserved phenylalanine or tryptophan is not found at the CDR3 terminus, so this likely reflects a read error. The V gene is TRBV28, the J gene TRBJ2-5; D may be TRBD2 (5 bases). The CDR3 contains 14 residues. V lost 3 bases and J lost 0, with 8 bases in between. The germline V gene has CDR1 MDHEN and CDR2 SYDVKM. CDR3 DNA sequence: TGTGCCAGCAGTTTGTCGGGGAACCAAGAGACCCAGTACCTC. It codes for CASSLSGNQETQYL.

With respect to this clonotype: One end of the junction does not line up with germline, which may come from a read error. DNA of the CDR3: TGTAGCGTTGAGGGGCAGGATTTGAACGAGCAGTACTTC. Its protein product is CSVEGQDLNEQYF. This rearrangement joins TRBV29-1 to TRBJ2-7; either TRBD1 or TRBD2 may fit D (5 bases each). This CDR3 has 13 residues. Germline assignment: CDR1 SQVTM and CDR2 ANQGSEA.

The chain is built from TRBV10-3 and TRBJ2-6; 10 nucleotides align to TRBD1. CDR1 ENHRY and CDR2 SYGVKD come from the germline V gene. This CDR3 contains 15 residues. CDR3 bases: TGTACCTCCGGGGACAGGGGCTCTGGGGCCAACGTCCTGACTTTC. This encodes CTSGDRGSGANVLTF.

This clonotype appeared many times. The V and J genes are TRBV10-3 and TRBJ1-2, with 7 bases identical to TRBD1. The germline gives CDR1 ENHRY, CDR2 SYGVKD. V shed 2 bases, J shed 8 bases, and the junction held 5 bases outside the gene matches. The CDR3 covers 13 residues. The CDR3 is CAISEQGGGGYTF. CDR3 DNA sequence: TGTGCCATCAGTGAGCAAGGGGGCGGCGGCTACACCTTC.

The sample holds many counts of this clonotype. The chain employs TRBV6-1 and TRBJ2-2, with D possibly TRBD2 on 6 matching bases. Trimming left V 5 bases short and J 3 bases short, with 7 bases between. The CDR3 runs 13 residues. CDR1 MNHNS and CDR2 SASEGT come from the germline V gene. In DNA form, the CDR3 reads TGTGCCAGCAGTCGCGGGGACACCGGGGAGCTGTTTTTT. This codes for CASSRGDTGELFF.

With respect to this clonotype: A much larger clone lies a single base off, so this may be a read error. Written as DNA, the CDR3 is TGTGTCAGCAGTTCCCCGCGGCAGGGGTCCTCCTACGAGCAGTACTTC. It specifies CVSSSPRQGSSYEQYF. The V gene is TRBV6-2 or TRBV6-3, the J gene TRBJ2-7, with a possible D match to TRBD1 (6 bases). Per germline, CDR1 MNHEY and CDR2 SVGEGT. This CDR3 comprises 16 residues.

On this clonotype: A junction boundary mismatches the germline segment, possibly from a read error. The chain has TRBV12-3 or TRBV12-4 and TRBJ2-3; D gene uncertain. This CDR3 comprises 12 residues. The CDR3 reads CGSTKEPPPQYF. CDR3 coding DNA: TGTGGCAGCACGAAGGAACCCCCCCCGCAGTATTTT.

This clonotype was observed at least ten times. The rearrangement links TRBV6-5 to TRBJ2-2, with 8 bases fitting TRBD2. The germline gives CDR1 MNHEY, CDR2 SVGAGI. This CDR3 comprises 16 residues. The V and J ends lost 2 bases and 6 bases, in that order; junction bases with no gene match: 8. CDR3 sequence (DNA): TGTGCCAGCAGTTACCTTACTAGCGGTAGGCCCGGGGAGCTGTTTTTT. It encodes CASSYLTSGRPGELFF.

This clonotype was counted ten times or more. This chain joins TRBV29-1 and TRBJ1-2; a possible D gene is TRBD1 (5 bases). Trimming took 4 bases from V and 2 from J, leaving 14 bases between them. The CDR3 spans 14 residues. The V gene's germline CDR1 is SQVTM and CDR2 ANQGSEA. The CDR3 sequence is CSVAGEDSNYGYTF. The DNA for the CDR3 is TGCAGCGTTGCTGGTGAAGACAGCAACTATGGCTACACCTTC. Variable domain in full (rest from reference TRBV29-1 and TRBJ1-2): SAVISQKPSRDICQRGTSLTIQCQVDSQVTMMFWYRQQPGQSLTLIATANQGSEATYESGFVIDKFPISRPNLTFSTLTVSNMSPEDSSIYLCSVAGEDSNYGYTFGSGTRLTVV.

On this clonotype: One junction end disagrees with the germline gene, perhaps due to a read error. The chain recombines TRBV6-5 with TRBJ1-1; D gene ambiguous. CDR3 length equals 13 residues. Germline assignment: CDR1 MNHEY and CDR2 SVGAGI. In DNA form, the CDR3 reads TGTGCCAGCACTTCGACTACGAACACTGAAACTTTCTTT. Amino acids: CASTSTTNTETFF.

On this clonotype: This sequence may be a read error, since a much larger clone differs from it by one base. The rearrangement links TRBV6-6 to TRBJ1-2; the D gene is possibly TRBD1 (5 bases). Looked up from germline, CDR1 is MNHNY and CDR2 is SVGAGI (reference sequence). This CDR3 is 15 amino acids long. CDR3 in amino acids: CARSYSRTSRDLATF. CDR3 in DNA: TGTGCCAGGAGTTACTCCCGGACATCACGGGATTTGGCCACCTTC.

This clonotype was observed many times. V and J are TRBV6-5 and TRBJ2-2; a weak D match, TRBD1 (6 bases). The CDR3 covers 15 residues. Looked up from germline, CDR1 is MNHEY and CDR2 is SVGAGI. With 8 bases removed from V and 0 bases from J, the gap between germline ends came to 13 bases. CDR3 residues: CASGSGTTNTGELFF. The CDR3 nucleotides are TGTGCCAGCGGTTCCGGGACAACGAACACCGGGGAGCTGTTTTTT.